This T cell receptor beta chain was sequenced during a study of T cells in Graves' hyperthyroidism and ophthalmopathy (dated 2019 in TCRdb). Some background on the complete study: Peripheral blood was collected at initial diagnosis, before any treatment. To identify TCR V-J signatures that set the groups apart, the researchers used a discovery cohort of 100 patients, made up of fewer than 50 with Graves' ophthalmopathy and about 59 with stable Graves' hyperthyroidism. Prospective prediction of ophthalmopathy was tested in an independent validation cohort consisting of roughly 19 hyperthyroidism patients and 15 or so patients who later progressed to ophthalmopathy. The 75 to 100 discovery patients were randomly split 7:3 into training and test sets. In addition, the study compared T-cell repertoires in thyroid tissue and in blood from several Graves' hyperthyroidism patients. Following sampling, methimazole starting at 30 mg daily was given to hyperthyroidism patients, and high-dose intravenous methylprednisolone was given to ophthalmopathy patients. The paper reports TCR Vbeta CDR3 sequencing of approximately 140 peripheral blood samples: 43 ophthalmopathy, approximately 74 hyperthyroidism and 17 progressor patients. What the authors observed across the whole study: In cross-validation, a model built on a 13 V-J signature told ophthalmopathy apart from stable hyperthyroidism with roughly 87% sensitivity and about 81% specificity, and in testing the same model reached 80%/75%. In validation, the model predicted progression to ophthalmopathy a median of 6.5 months before onset, with roughly 70% sensitivity and about 75% specificity. No statistical method was used to fix the sample size in advance, and group allocation was not hidden from the investigators. Most expanded thyroid clonotypes (frequency above 0.001) were also detected in blood, a finding suggesting that blood repertoires may reflect thyroid immune responses.

This clonotype was recorded a few times. Its antigen remains unidentified. Base qualities are not recorded, but no much larger clone differs from it by a single base. Ophthalmopathy patients had moderately to severely active disease, with a Clinical Activity Score of 3 or more, a NOSPECS grade of 4 or more, and a disease duration of less than 3 months. The study excluded patients with uncontrolled infections, other autoimmune diseases, pregnancy or lactation. Diagnoses were established on the basis of clinical symptoms, serum thyroxine and TRAb, thyroid ultrasound, and orbital computed tomography. PBMCs were isolated from about 9 ml of fresh peripheral blood by Ficoll-Paque density gradient centrifugation. Total RNA was extracted with Trizol reagent, and quality was checked on an Agilent 2100 Bioanalyzer. The CDR3 holds 13 amino acids from the cysteine to the phenylalanine. The retained sequence is limited to the CDR3, 39 bases, with the frame set at the first base. V gives up 1 base and J gives up 3 bases, and the segment between their germline ends measures 10 bases. From the germline V gene (reference sequence), CDR1 is DFQATT and CDR2 is SNEGSKA.

TCR beta CDR3 regions were amplified from RNA transcripts. The TCR CDR3 was subjected to a first round of RT-PCR using the HTBI primer set and the Qiagen OneStep RT-PCR kit. Libraries were constructed in a second round of multiplex PCR, after which size selection and purification were carried out. Libraries were sequenced paired-end with 100 bp reads on an Illumina HiSeq2000. In the authors' own workflow: Raw data were processed with SOAPnuke, discarding reads with adapters, uncalled bases, mean Phred below 15, or no exact constant-primer or identifier match. High-quality paired reads were merged using COPE v1.2.5, and each unique nucleotide sequence was defined as a clonotype. MiTCR v1.1 was used to align clonotypes to the IMGT TRBV, TRBD and TRBJ reference segments. The analysis was restricted to V-J combinations with a frequency above 0.0001, which together covered 99.2% of the repertoires. A TCS score was defined as the ratio of F50 (clonal expansion) to E x V (chaos), with BLOSUM62-based TCRdist applied between CDR3 peptides within each V-J. Welch's t-statistics and random forest reduced around 510 V-J features to some 14, which were used in a naive Bayes classifier (R e1071). In-frame beta chains were kept once TCRdb had trimmed the public reads at Q25 with fastp and called clones with MiXCR. Each CDR3 protein appears once, grouped with its most common genes and DNA. The V and J calls come from TCRdb's annotation, not from the publication. Across this sample there are some 550,000 distinct CDR3 sequences, with roughly 15% seen only once. The ten largest make up approximately 3.5% of the sample.

This sequence uses TRBV20-1 and TRBJ2-7; the D element could tentatively be TRBD1 or TRBD2, as 5 bases agree for each. Source material: blood. This clonotype was sampled from a middle-aged woman with Graves' ophthalmopathy. The CDR3 has the sequence CSARGGVGYEQYF. In nucleotide form, the sequence is TGCAGTGCTAGAGGAGGGGTGGGCTACGAGCAGTACTTC.